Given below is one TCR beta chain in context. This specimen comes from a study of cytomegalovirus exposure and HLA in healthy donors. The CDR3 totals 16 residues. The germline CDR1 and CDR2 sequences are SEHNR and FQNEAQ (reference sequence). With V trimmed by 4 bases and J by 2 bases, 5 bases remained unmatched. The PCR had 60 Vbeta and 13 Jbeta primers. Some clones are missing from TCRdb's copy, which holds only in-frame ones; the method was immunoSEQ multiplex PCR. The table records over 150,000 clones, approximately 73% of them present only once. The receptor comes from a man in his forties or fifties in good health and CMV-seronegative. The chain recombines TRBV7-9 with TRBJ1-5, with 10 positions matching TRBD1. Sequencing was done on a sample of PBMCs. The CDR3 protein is CASSSLGTGGNQPQHF. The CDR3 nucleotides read TGTGCCAGCAGCTCCTTAGGGACAGGGGGCAATCAGCCCCAGCATTTT.